This T cell receptor (beta chain) stems from a study of a mutant IDH1 vaccine in newly diagnosed glioma. TCRdb's copy holds only in-frame clones and misses some; the assay was immunoSEQ multiplex PCR. The data hold over 30,000 clones, with more than 80% observed a single time. The CDR3 runs 14 residues. Germline V gene lookup returns CDR1 MGHDK and CDR2 SYGVNS. V lost 0 bases and J lost 6, with 12 bases in between. Comments on this clone: Its antigen is not known.

The time point was: week 47, end of study. The vaccine gave 300 ug of a 20-mer mutant IDH1 peptide subcutaneously per dose. This material consisted of PBMCs, taken from a glioma patient whose treatment included an IDH1 peptide vaccine. The rearrangement links TRBV25-1 to TRBJ2-7; D not certain. The clonotype was recovered from a woman in her thirties or forties with glioma. The CDR3 coding sequence is TGTGCCAGCAGTGAATATATGACTCCCGGCGAGCAGTACTTC. Translated: CASSEYMTPGEQYF.